This T cell receptor (beta chain) was sequenced for a study of regulatory dendritic cells for organ transplantation. Whole-study findings and limits: Regulatory dendritic cells appeared to expand memory CD8+ clones less than mature ones.

CDR3 length: 16 residues. Germline CDR1 and CDR2: MNHEY and SMNVEV (reference sequence). The J segment lost 5 bases and the V segment lost 2 bases, leaving 8 bases of the junction unmatched. The data were produced by immunoSEQ multiplex PCR, yet TCRdb's version contains in-frame clones alone and is incomplete. The table lists 30,000 or so clones, approximately 80% of them singletons, with around 0.1% in the top ten. Comment on this clone: The target antigen is unknown.

Sequenced sample: naive CD4+ T cells from blood. Subset noted: CD45RA+ naive T cells. This rearrangement joins TRBV27 to TRBJ1-2; the match to TRBD1 covers 10 bases. The sequence was collected from a human donor in good health. The CDR3 sequence is CASSLRDRGPKYGYTF. The CDR3, as DNA: TGTGCCAGCAGTTTACGGGACAGGGGCCCGAAATATGGCTACACCTTC.